The 4 T cell receptor beta chains listed next were all sequenced from one sample in a study of blood T cell repertoires in COVID-19. Clones were sequenced by immunoSEQ multiplex PCR, and TCRdb holds only the in-frame ones, with some missing. The sample lists over 55,000 clones; 80% to 85% were seen once. The sequenced sample consisted of peripheral blood. The receptors stem from an elderly man with COVID-19, enrolled during active disease.

CDR3 sequence reads: CASSEYLQPQHF. CDR3 bases: TGTGCCAGCAGTGAATATCTTCAGCCCCAGCATTTT. This chain connects TRBV6-1 to TRBJ1-5; D unresolved. Germline V gene lookup returns CDR1 MNHNS and CDR2 SASEGT. This CDR3 contains 12 residues. V lost 2 bases to trimming and J lost 6 bases, with 5 bases between them.

The chain has TRBV7-2 and TRBJ1-2, with 8 bases lining up with TRBD1. V gave up 2 bases and J gave up 3 bases; unmatched junction bases: 2. This CDR3 contains 14 residues. Per the germline V gene, CDR1 is SGHTA and CDR2 is FQGNSA. The DNA for the CDR3 is TGTGCCAGCAGCTTAACGACAGGGGACTATGGCTACACCTTC. It specifies CASSLTTGDYGYTF.

The chain joins TRBV5-1 to TRBJ2-5, with TRBD2 matching 11 bases. The CDR3 contains 14 residues. Unmatched junction bases numbered 6, after V lost 6 bases and J lost 5 bases. Germline values: CDR1 SGHRS, CDR2 YFSETQ. The CDR3 coding sequence is TGCGCCAGCACGGTAGCGGGGGGGCTGGAGACCCAGTACTTC. This codes for CASTVAGGLETQYF.

This clone appeared once. V usage is TRBV24-1 and J usage is TRBJ1-3; D unresolved. The germline V and J ends were trimmed by 3 bases and 0 bases, with 8 bases remaining between them. Per the germline V gene, CDR1 is KGHDR and CDR2 is SFDVKD. There are 15 residues in the CDR3. CDR3 bases: TGTGCCACCAGTGATCCAGGTTACTCTGGAAACACCATATATTTT. It codes for CATSDPGYSGNTIYF.